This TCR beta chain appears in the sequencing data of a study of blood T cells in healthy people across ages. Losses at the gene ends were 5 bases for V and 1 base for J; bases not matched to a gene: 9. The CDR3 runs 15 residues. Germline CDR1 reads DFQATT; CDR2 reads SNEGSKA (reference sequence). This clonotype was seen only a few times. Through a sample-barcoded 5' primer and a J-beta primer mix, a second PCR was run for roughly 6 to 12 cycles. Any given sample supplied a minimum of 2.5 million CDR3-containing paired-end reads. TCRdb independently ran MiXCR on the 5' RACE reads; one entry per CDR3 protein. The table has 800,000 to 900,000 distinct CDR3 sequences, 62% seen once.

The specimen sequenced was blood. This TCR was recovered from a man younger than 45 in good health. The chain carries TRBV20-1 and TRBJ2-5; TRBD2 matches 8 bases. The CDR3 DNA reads TGCAGTGCTCAAGGGACGAGCGGGGGCCAAGAGACCCAGTACTTC. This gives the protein CSAQGTSGGQETQYF.